The clone carrying this T cell receptor beta chain was seen many times. Its antigen is unidentified. Stable Graves' hyperthyroidism denoted no ophthalmopathy progression over 18 months. PBMCs were collected from an approximately 10 ml volume of fresh peripheral blood. CDR1 is SEHNR, CDR2 FQNEAQ, per germline (reference sequence). The CDR3 covers 15 residues. V gave up 8 bases and J gave up 8 bases; unmatched junction bases: 13. The data derive from a study of T cells in Graves' hyperthyroidism and ophthalmopathy. Findings of the study overall: Expanded thyroid clonotypes (above 0.001) were mostly also found in blood.

The CDR3 regions of TCR beta were amplified from RNA transcripts. Researchers ran a first-round RT-PCR on the TCR CDR3 using the HTBI primer set. TCRdb reprocessed the multiplex PCR reads with MiXCR, giving one entry per CDR3 protein. The table lists 540,000 or so distinct CDR3 sequences, around a sixth of them singletons. The origin of this receptor is a woman aged 25 to 39 with Graves' hyperthyroidism. Sequencing was carried out using blood. This chain connects TRBV7-9 to TRBJ2-1; 9 nucleotides line up with TRBD2. Here the CDR3 DNA reads TGTGCCAGCGGCCCTTGGCGGGAGGGCGGCGATGAGCAGTTCTTC. Translating gives CASGPWREGGDEQFF.